The 11 T cell receptor beta chains listed next were all sequenced from one sample in a study of blood T cells in healthy people across ages. Alongside a J-beta primer mix, a sample-barcoded 5' primer served in a second PCR lasting about 7 to 12 cycles. Each CDR3 protein gets one entry after TCRdb re-called the 5' RACE reads with MiXCR. The sample shows hundreds of thousands of distinct CDR3 sequences, more than 25% of them seen only once. Another study also made use of these data, one on T cells of mothers and their children.

Sequenced: blood. Receptors were obtained from a boy younger than 18 in good health.

The chain joins TRBV3-1 to TRBJ1-2, with D uncertain. V lost 0 bases to trimming and J lost 8 bases, with 10 bases between them. This CDR3 is built from 13 residues. CDR1 LGHDT and CDR2 YNNKEL come from the germline V gene (reference sequence). The CDR3 reads CASSQEPVSGYTF. The CDR3, as DNA: TGTGCCAGCAGCCAAGAGCCGGTTTCGGGCTACACCTTC.

V and J are TRBV29-1 and TRBJ2-5; TRBD2 matches 8 bases. Germline-derived CDR1 and CDR2 are SQVTM and ANQGSEA. The CDR3 runs 15 residues. The V and J ends lost 5 bases and 2 bases, in that order; junction bases with no gene match: 10. The CDR3 bases are TGCAGCGTTCGTAACGGGGGGGCATGGCAAGAGACCCAGTACTTC. The encoded protein is CSVRNGGAWQETQYF.

The chain combines TRBV9 with TRBJ2-3; D tentatively reads TRBD1 or TRBD2 (5 bases each). The CDR3 runs to 15 residues. The ends were cut back, 4 bases at V and 2 bases at J, with 14 bases in the middle. Germline values: CDR1 SGDLS, CDR2 YYNGEE. The CDR3 region is CASSRREGSTDTQYF. The CDR3 DNA sequence: TGTGCCAGCAGCCGTAGAGAGGGGTCCACAGATACGCAGTATTTT.

Only a few counts were recorded for this clonotype. The chain links TRBV20-1 to TRBJ2-3; no definite D call. The CDR3 totals 12 residues. Germline values: CDR1 DFQATT, CDR2 SNEGSKA (reference sequence). The germline V and J ends were trimmed by 6 bases and 7 bases, with 14 bases remaining between them. CDR3 sequence: CSARPTVNTQYF. The CDR3 nucleotides read TGCAGTGCCCGCCCGACGGTGAATACGCAGTATTTT.

The chain is built from TRBV27 and TRBJ2-3, with 14 bases fitting TRBD2. Losses at the gene ends were 4 bases for V and 4 bases for J; bases not matched to a gene: 7. Germline CDR1 MNHEY, CDR2 SMNVEV (reference sequence). This CDR3 is built from 17 residues. The CDR3 coding sequence is TGTGCCAGCAGTTCCCGACTAGCGGGGGGGCAGCCAGATACGCAGTATTTT. It specifies CASSSRLAGGQPDTQYF.

The DNA for the CDR3 is TGTGCCACAAAAAAGGACGGGCCGAGTTGGCATACGCAGTATTTT. It yields the protein CATKKDGPSWHTQYF. V usage is TRBV6-5 and J usage is TRBJ2-3, with D unresolved. V was pared by 10 bases and J by 7 bases, with 24 bases between. Germline V lookup: CDR1 MNHEY, CDR2 SVGAGI. The CDR3 consists of 15 residues.

This chain joins TRBV12-5 and TRBJ1-1; D not certain. Germline lookup yields CDR1 LGHNT and CDR2 FRNRAP. V was shortened by 7 bases and J by 2 bases, with 14 bases between the two germline ends. This CDR3 contains 14 residues. CDR3 protein: CASEGLGINTEAFF. Here the CDR3 DNA reads TGTGCTAGTGAAGGCCTCGGAATTAACACTGAAGCTTTCTTT.

The sample holds a few counts of this clonotype. The V gene is TRBV29-1, the J gene TRBJ1-1; D gene ambiguous. Germline-derived CDR1 and CDR2 are SQVTM and ANQGSEA. The ends were cut back, 4 bases at V and 2 bases at J, with 11 bases in the middle. This CDR3 is built from 13 residues. CDR3 protein: CSVARGPNTEAFF. In nucleotides, the CDR3 is TGCAGCGTTGCGAGAGGGCCAAACACTGAAGCTTTCTTT.

This clonotype was found a few times. V and J are TRBV7-3 and TRBJ2-5; the D gene could be TRBD1 or TRBD2 (5 bases each). The CDR3 length is 15 residues. Germline CDR1 and CDR2: SGHTA and FQGTGA. Trimming cost V 5 bases and J 5 bases, with 18 bases left between them. CDR3 in DNA: TGTGCCAGCAGCCCGGGACCCCAGTTGGTCGAGACCCAGTACTTC. It is translated as CASSPGPQLVETQYF.

V is TRBV5-1 and J is TRBJ2-5; weak D call: TRBD1 (6 bases). The end of the DNA fits TRBJ2-7 better, so the J call may be wrong. The CDR3 runs 17 residues. Germline loops: CDR1 SGHRS, CDR2 YFSETQ. CDR3 bases: TGCGCCAGCAGCTGGTGGAAACCCCAGGACAGCTCCTACGAGCAGTACTTC. Residues: CASSWWKPQDSSYEQYF.

This clonotype was seen only a few times. V is TRBV4-3 and J is TRBJ2-1, with 7 bases lining up with TRBD1. CDR3 length: 17 residues. V trimming: 0 bases; J trimming: 4 bases; junction bases outside the gene matches: 9. CDR1 LGHNA and CDR2 YSLEER come from the germline V gene. The CDR3: CASSQDNVGTAYNEQFF. The CDR3 region has the DNA TGCGCCAGCAGCCAAGATAACGTCGGGACAGCTTACAATGAGCAGTTCTTC.